The rows below give T cell receptor beta chains drawn from one sample of a study of tumour-infiltrating T cells in Burkitt lymphoma. Profiled with immunoSEQ multiplex PCR; TCRdb holds only in-frame clones, not every one. The sample yields thousands of clones, around 81% seen once. The sequenced sample consisted of tumor tissue. Receptors originate from a human donor with diffuse large B-cell lymphoma. CDR3s include the opening cysteine and the closing phenylalanine or tryptophan. D genes are given only for firm matches. Size tells how often a clone was seen (once, few, many) or the class of an expanded clone, and some rows leave it out.

CDR3nt: TGTGCCTCGAGAGGCCGGACAAGCTACGAGCAGTACTTC
CDR3aa: CASRGRTSYEQYF
j_gene: TRBJ2-7
v_gene: TRBV10-3
d_gene: .
abundance: .

CDR3nt: TGTGCCAGCAGCTTAGCGCTTGCGGCGGATTCCACAGATACGCAGTATTTT
CDR3aa: CASSLALAADSTDTQYF
j_gene: TRBJ2-3
v_gene: TRBV7-6
d_gene: .
abundance: .

CDR3nt: TGTGCCACCAGCAGAGAGTCGGATACGCAGTATTTT
CDR3aa: CATSRESDTQYF
j_gene: TRBJ2-3
v_gene: TRBV15
d_gene: .
abundance: .

CDR3nt: TGTGCCAGCAGCCGGGACAGTCTCTACGAGCAGTACTTC
CDR3aa: CASSRDSLYEQYF
j_gene: TRBJ2-7
v_gene: TRBV2
d_gene: TRBD1
abundance: .

CDR3nt: TGTGCCAGCAGTTACTCACAGGAGATTAACTATGGCTACACCTTC
CDR3aa: CASSYSQEINYGYTF
j_gene: TRBJ1-2
v_gene: TRBV6-6
d_gene: .
abundance: few

CDR3nt: TGTGCCAGCAGCCAAGTGGGCAGGGGCACTGAAGCTTTCTTT
CDR3aa: CASSQVGRGTEAFF
j_gene: TRBJ1-1
v_gene: TRBV14
d_gene: .
abundance: .

CDR3nt: TGTGCCAGCAGCCACGGACAGGGTGGAGACGAAAAACTGTTTTTT
CDR3aa: CASSHGQGGDEKLFF
j_gene: TRBJ1-4
v_gene: TRBV9
d_gene: TRBD1
abundance: .

CDR3nt: TGTGCCAGCAGCTTGGGGTTGAGGGAACAAGAGACCCAGTACTTC
CDR3aa: CASSLGLREQETQYF
j_gene: TRBJ2-5
v_gene: TRBV11-2
d_gene: .
abundance: few

CDR3nt: TGTGCCTGGAAGTTGAAGGGGGGCGTGTTCTACAATGAGCAGTTCTTC
CDR3aa: CAWKLKGGVFYNEQFF
j_gene: TRBJ2-1
v_gene: TRBV30
d_gene: .
abundance: .

CDR3nt: TGCAGCGTCATGTTCTCGGGAAACACTGAAGCTTTCTTT
CDR3aa: CSVMFSGNTEAFF
j_gene: TRBJ1-1
v_gene: TRBV29-1
d_gene: .
abundance: .

CDR3nt: TGTGCCAGCAGCTTATTAGGGAATCTTAATGAAAAACTGTTTTTT
CDR3aa: CASSLLGNLNEKLFF
j_gene: TRBJ1-4
v_gene: TRBV7-6
d_gene: .
abundance: .

CDR3nt: TGTGCCAGCAGTGTTAGCGGGCGGAACACCGGGGAGCTGTTTTTT
CDR3aa: CASSVSGRNTGELFF
j_gene: TRBJ2-2
v_gene: TRBV2
d_gene: TRBD2
abundance: .

CDR3nt: TGTGCCAGCAGCTTACCTACATGGGGCTCGACTGAAAAACTGTTTTTT
CDR3aa: CASSLPTWGSTEKLFF
j_gene: TRBJ1-4
v_gene: TRBV7-6
d_gene: .
abundance: .

CDR3nt: TGTGCCAGCAGTGCTCCCAGGGAAAGAACTGAAGCTTTCTTT
CDR3aa: CASSAPRERTEAFF
j_gene: TRBJ1-1
v_gene: TRBV6-5
d_gene: .
abundance: once

CDR3nt: TGTGCCAGCAGCTCCCCCGGGACAGGGGCGCGGACTAATGAAAAACTGTTTTTT
CDR3aa: CASSSPGTGARTNEKLFF
j_gene: TRBJ1-4
v_gene: TRBV7-8
d_gene: TRBD1
abundance: .

CDR3nt: TGTGCCAGCAGCGCCGGGGGGGGCACAGATACGCAGTATTTT
CDR3aa: CASSAGGGTDTQYF
j_gene: TRBJ2-3
v_gene: TRBV5-5
d_gene: TRBD2
abundance: .

CDR3nt: TGCGCCAGCAATCCGGGACAGGGTACGAACGAGCAGTACTTC
CDR3aa: CASNPGQGTNEQYF
j_gene: TRBJ2-7
v_gene: TRBV10-1
d_gene: TRBD1
abundance: few

CDR3nt: TGTGCCAGCAGCCTTGACAGTAACACTGAAGCTTTCTTT
CDR3aa: CASSLDSNTEAFF
j_gene: TRBJ1-1
v_gene: TRBV7-6
d_gene: .
abundance: .

CDR3nt: TGTGCCACCAGCAGAGATCTCCCCGGGACTAAGAATTCACCCCTCCACTTT
CDR3aa: CATSRDLPGTKNSPLHF
j_gene: TRBJ1-6
v_gene: TRBV15
d_gene: .
abundance: .

CDR3nt: TGTGCCAGCAGCGTAGGAAGCACCGGGGAGCTGTTTTTT
CDR3aa: CASSVGSTGELFF
j_gene: TRBJ2-2
v_gene: TRBV9
d_gene: .
abundance: .

CDR3nt: TGTGCCAGCAGCTTGGACAGCTACGAGCAGTACTTC
CDR3aa: CASSLDSYEQYF
j_gene: TRBJ2-7
v_gene: TRBV11-3
d_gene: .
abundance: few

CDR3nt: TGTGCCAGCAGTTTAGACGTAAATCAGCCCCAGTATTTT
CDR3aa: CASSLDVNQPQYF
j_gene: TRBJ2-3
v_gene: TRBV27
d_gene: .
abundance: .

CDR3nt: TGCGCCAGCAGCTTGGGACCCATCCGGGGGGGTACGAGGAACACTGAAGCTTTCTTT
CDR3aa: CASSLGPIRGGTRNTEAFF
j_gene: TRBJ1-1
v_gene: TRBV5-1
d_gene: .
abundance: .

CDR3nt: TGCGCCAGCAGCTTGGCATCAGGGGGCGCAGGGGGCTACACCTTC
CDR3aa: CASSLASGGAGGYTF
j_gene: TRBJ1-2
v_gene: TRBV5-1
d_gene: TRBD1
abundance: .

CDR3nt: TGTGCCAGCAGCTCATACCACCGAACAGATACGCAGTATTTT
CDR3aa: CASSSYHRTDTQYF
j_gene: TRBJ2-3
v_gene: TRBV7-2
d_gene: .
abundance: once

CDR3nt: TGTGCCAGCAGCGTGAAACCCAGCGGACCCACAGATACGCAGTATTTT
CDR3aa: CASSVKPSGPTDTQYF
j_gene: TRBJ2-3
v_gene: TRBV9
d_gene: .
abundance: .

CDR3nt: TGCAGCGTTCGGGTCACCGGGACAGGGGGCGATACCGGGGAGCTGTTTTTT
CDR3aa: CSVRVTGTGGDTGELFF
j_gene: TRBJ2-2
v_gene: TRBV29-1
d_gene: TRBD1
abundance: few

CDR3nt: TGTGCCAGCAGCAGACAGGTTTATGGCTACACCTTC
CDR3aa: CASSRQVYGYTF
j_gene: TRBJ1-2
v_gene: TRBV7-2
d_gene: .
abundance: .

CDR3nt: TGTGCCAGCAGCCTCTCCTTCGGCAATGAGCAGTTCTTC
CDR3aa: CASSLSFGNEQFF
j_gene: TRBJ2-1
v_gene: TRBV14
d_gene: .
abundance: once

CDR3nt: TGCGCCAGCAGCGGGACAGTAAACTATGGCTACACCTTC
CDR3aa: CASSGTVNYGYTF
j_gene: TRBJ1-2
v_gene: TRBV4-1
d_gene: TRBD1
abundance: .

CDR3nt: TGTGCCAGCAGCGTCTGGAATAGACCAGGGGTCTCTAATGAAAAACTGTTTTTT
CDR3aa: CASSVWNRPGVSNEKLFF
j_gene: TRBJ1-4
v_gene: TRBV9
d_gene: .
abundance: .

CDR3nt: TGTGCCAGCAGCCCAAACCCCAGCGGGGGGGCCCGAGAGACCCAGTACTTC
CDR3aa: CASSPNPSGGARETQYF
j_gene: TRBJ2-5
v_gene: TRBV7-8
d_gene: TRBD2
abundance: .

CDR3nt: TGTGCCAGTAGTGCGTCCCACTTCAGGGGGAACAGCCAGCCCCAGCATTTT
CDR3aa: CASSASHFRGNSQPQHF
j_gene: TRBJ1-5
v_gene: TRBV19
d_gene: TRBD1
abundance: .

CDR3nt: TGCGCCAGCAGCCAAGTGGTGACAGGTCCCTACGAGCAGTACTTC
CDR3aa: CASSQVVTGPYEQYF
j_gene: TRBJ2-7
v_gene: TRBV4-1
d_gene: .
abundance: .

CDR3nt: TGTGCCAGCAGTTCCGGACAGGGGAGTTACGAGCAGTACTTC
CDR3aa: CASSSGQGSYEQYF
j_gene: TRBJ2-7
v_gene: TRBV28
d_gene: TRBD1
abundance: .

CDR3nt: TGCGCCAGCAGCCAATTGACAGGCCCCTACGAGCAGTACTTC
CDR3aa: CASSQLTGPYEQYF
j_gene: TRBJ2-7
v_gene: TRBV4-1
d_gene: .
abundance: .

CDR3nt: TGTGCCAGCAGCTCCCCCAGAGAAGTGCGAGCTTTCTTT
CDR3aa: CASSSPREVRAFF
j_gene: TRBJ1-1
v_gene: TRBV7-6
d_gene: .
abundance: few